These 13 T cell receptor beta chains originate from one sample sequenced in a study of blood T cell repertoires in COVID-19. Method: immunoSEQ multiplex PCR; TCRdb's copy keeps in-frame clones and lacks some. This table has about 220,000 clones, approximately 84% appearing once. The sequencing input was peripheral blood. The receptors come from a man aged 50 to 59 who had recovered from COVID-19.

This clone has only one observation. Other nucleotide sequences from this sample produce the same CDR3. V and J are TRBV7-9 and TRBJ1-5; TRBD1 agrees at 11 bases. V trimming: 5 bases; J trimming: 10 bases; junction bases outside the gene matches: 7. This CDR3 is 14 amino acids long. The germline gives CDR1 SEHNR, CDR2 FQNEAQ (reference sequence). CDR3 region: CASSIGTGGQPQHF. CDR3 DNA: TGTGCCAGCAGCATAGGGACAGGGGGTCAACCCCAGCATTTT.

The chain employs TRBV5-1 and TRBJ2-5; 8 nucleotides agree with TRBD1. The germline V gene encodes CDR1 SGHRS and CDR2 YFSETQ. The CDR3 extends over 13 amino acids. J was trimmed by 3 bases and V by 4 bases; bases with no gene match: 2. CDR3 sequence (DNA): TGCGCCAGCAGCACGGACAGGGAAGAGACCCAGTACTTC. This translates into CASSTDREETQYF.

The V gene is TRBV7-9, the J gene TRBJ2-5; D is possibly TRBD2 (5 bases). CDR3 length equals 11 residues. Germline-derived CDR1 and CDR2 are SEHNR and FQNEAQ (reference sequence). V was pared by 8 bases and J by 4 bases, with 8 bases between. CDR3: CASGEGETQYF. The CDR3 DNA reads TGTGCCAGCGGCGAGGGAGAGACCCAGTACTTC. Using reference TRBV7-9 and TRBJ2-5 for the parts outside the CDR3, the full variable domain is DTGVSQNPRHKITKRGQNVTFRCDPISEHNRLYWYRQTLGQGPEFLTYFQNEAQLEKSRLLSDRFSAERPKGSFSTLEIQRTEQGDSAMYLCASGEGETQYFGPGTRLLVL.

The J gene is TRBJ1-5, the V gene TRBV28; 11 nucleotides agree with TRBD1. CDR3 length: 16 amino acids. The V gene's germline CDR1 is MDHEN and CDR2 SYDVKM. The trim removed 6 bases at V and 7 bases at J, leaving 11 bases unmatched. For the CDR3, the DNA is TGTGCCAGCAGCACTTTAGGACAGGGGGCGAACCAGCCCCAGCATTTT. It codes for CASSTLGQGANQPQHF.

The chain couples TRBV4-1 to TRBJ2-1, with 11 bases identical to TRBD2. J lost 4 bases, V lost 0 bases, and 14 bases had no gene match. Germline V lookup: CDR1 MGHRA, CDR2 YSYEKL. The CDR3 is 20 amino acids. CDR3 residues: CASSQEGANSGRAKYNEQFF. The CDR3 bases are TGCGCCAGCAGCCAAGAAGGGGCCAATAGCGGGAGGGCCAAATACAATGAGCAGTTCTTC.

The CDR3, as DNA: TGTGCCAGCTTGGGTAGGGGGAACGAGCAGTACTTC. Amino acid sequence: CASLGRGNEQYF. This chain joins TRBV2 and TRBJ2-7; maybe TRBD1 (6 bases). The CDR3 consists of 12 residues. The V gene lost 8 bases and the J gene lost 5 bases, with 13 bases spanning the gap. From germline, CDR1 is SNHLY and CDR2 FYNNEI.

The chain has TRBV27 and TRBJ2-1, with 7 positions matching TRBD1. The CDR3 has 14 amino acids. CDR1 MNHEY and CDR2 SMNVEV come from the germline V gene (reference sequence). The junction had 4 bases not matched to a gene; V was cut back by 6 bases and J by 2 bases. CDR3 coding DNA: TGTGCCAGCAGCGACAGGGTCCCCTACAATGAGCAGTTCTTC. Its protein is CASSDRVPYNEQFF.

The genes are TRBV2 and TRBJ1-5; D might be TRBD1 (5 bases). CDR1 is SNHLY, CDR2 FYNNEI, per germline. Deletions cut 3 bases from V and 4 bases from J, with 10 bases between. The CDR3 consists of 14 residues. The CDR3 DNA is TGTGCCAGCAGTGATCACAGGCAGAATCAGCCCCAGCATTTT. Translated: CASSDHRQNQPQHF.

The CDR3 reads CASSLALGANSAFF. The CDR3 DNA follows: TGTGCCAGCAGTTTGGCGTTGGGGGCGAATAGCGCTTTCTTT. The V and J genes are TRBV28 and TRBJ1-1; a possible D gene is TRBD1 (6 bases). V was clipped by 3 bases and J by 11 bases, with 19 bases between them. Germline V gives CDR1 MDHEN, CDR2 SYDVKM. There are 14 residues in the CDR3.

The chain uses TRBV27 and TRBJ1-5, with a tentative D call TRBD1 (6 bases). The CDR3 runs 16 residues. Germline lookup yields CDR1 MNHEY and CDR2 SMNVEV (reference sequence). The V and J ends lost 2 bases and 7 bases respectively, with 18 bases between them. In DNA, the CDR3 is TGTGCCAGCAGTTTAAACGGGGCAGGGGTCGGGCAGCCCCAGCATTTT. Protein sequence: CASSLNGAGVGQPQHF.

The chain is built from TRBV6-5 and TRBJ2-7; 9 bases agree with TRBD1. Trimming cost V 4 bases and J 7 bases; bases outside gene matches: 11. The CDR3 has 15 residues. Germline values: CDR1 MNHEY, CDR2 SVGAGI. CDR3 coding DNA: TGTGCCAGCAGTTCTGGTGGGACAGGGCAGGGGGAGCAGTACTTC. Translation gives CASSSGGTGQGEQYF.

The chain recombines TRBV7-8 with TRBJ1-1, with D tentatively TRBD1 (5 bases). CDR3 size: 16 residues. The germline gives CDR1 SGHVS, CDR2 FQNEAQ. V gave up 3 bases and J gave up 0 bases, with 14 bases separating them. This chain's CDR3 is CASSFREAFLNTEAFF. CDR3 DNA sequence: TGTGCCAGCAGCTTCAGGGAAGCCTTTTTGAACACTGAAGCTTTCTTT.

V usage is TRBV2 and J usage is TRBJ1-1, with 7 positions matching TRBD1. CDR3 length equals 14 residues. Unmatched junction bases numbered 7, after V lost 6 bases and J lost 3 bases. Germline CDR1 reads SNHLY; CDR2 reads FYNNEI. CDR3 in DNA: TGTGCCAGCAGGGTGAAGGGGGCTGACACTGAAGCTTTCTTT. Translated: CASRVKGADTEAFF. The full variable domain, rest sourced from reference TRBV2 and TRBJ1-1, is EPEVTQTPSHQVTQMGQEVILRCVPISNHLYFYWYRQILGQKVEFLVSFYNNEISEKSEIFDDQFSVERPDGSNFTLKIRSTKLEDSAMYFCASRVKGADTEAFFGQGTRLTVV.